One sample yielded the 27 T cell receptor beta chains listed below, sequenced in a study of CD8 T cells in ankylosing spondylitis. TCRdb reprocessed the 5' RACE reads via MiXCR and lists one record per CDR3 protein. The sample lists about 200,000 distinct CDR3 sequences; roughly 25% were seen once. Sequenced sample: blood, either unsorted or a sorted T cell fraction (not recorded which). These receptors were taken from a male donor with ankylosing spondylitis or in good health (not recorded which).

This clonotype was detected only a few times. CDR3 loop: CSVVRAVPDGYTF. DNA of the CDR3: TGCAGTGTTGTCAGGGCGGTCCCTGATGGCTACACCTTC. This sequence joins TRBV20-1 and TRBJ1-2; D may be TRBD1 (5 bases). Per germline, CDR1 DFQATT and CDR2 SNEGSKA (reference sequence). The ends were cut back, 7 bases at V and 6 bases at J, with 18 bases in the middle. This CDR3 comprises 13 residues.

Many counts were recorded for this clonotype. The chain couples TRBV7-6 to TRBJ2-7; 13 positions agree with TRBD2. This CDR3 region has 15 residues. CDR1 is SGHVS, CDR2 FNYEAQ, per germline. After removal of 3 bases from V and 3 bases from J, the junction contained 2 bases not matched to a gene. The CDR3 here is CASSFGTSGVYEQYF. The DNA for the CDR3 is TGTGCCAGCAGCTTCGGGACTAGCGGGGTCTACGAGCAGTACTTC.

This clonotype was seen a few times. The chain combines TRBV21-1 with TRBJ2-1; the table's TRBD2 call for D was not verified on the DNA. TRBV21-1 counts as a pseudogene. The CDR3 spans 15 residues. CDR3 region: CASSYRDSTRNEQFF. The CDR3 bases are TGTGCCAGCAGCTACCGGGACTCCACCCGCAATGAGCAGTTCTTC.

In its sample, this clonotype was seen many times. The chain combines TRBV12-5 with TRBJ2-1; 7 nucleotides line up with TRBD2. V shed 6 bases, J shed 10 bases, and the junction held 9 bases outside the gene matches. The CDR3 runs 13 residues. Germline CDR1 and CDR2: LGHNT and FRNRAP. CDR3 nucleotide sequence: TGTGCTAGTGGCCCCTATCGGGGGGTCGAGCAGTTCTTC. This translates into CASGPYRGVEQFF.

The rearrangement joins TRBV20-1 to TRBJ2-2; D might be TRBD1 (5 bases). Germline lookup yields CDR1 DFQATT and CDR2 SNEGSKA (reference sequence). The V end was cut by 3 bases, the J end by 3 bases, with 11 bases between. The CDR3 runs to 14 residues. In DNA form, the CDR3 reads TGCAGTGCTAGTAGGGGTGGCGACACCGGGGAGCTGTTTTTT. Translation: CSASRGGDTGELFF.

The V call is TRBV20-1, the J call TRBJ2-5; 8 bases line up with TRBD1. Germline CDR1 and CDR2: DFQATT and SNEGSKA (reference sequence). The CDR3 is 16 residues long. Trimming cost V 3 bases and J 5 bases; bases outside gene matches: 14. CDR3 sequence (DNA): TGCAGTGCTAGCTGGGTCGACGGGACAGGAGGTGAGACCCAGTACTTC. This translates into CSASWVDGTGGETQYF.

In its sample, this clonotype was seen a few times. The chain has TRBV20-1 and TRBJ2-4, with D possibly being TRBD1 or TRBD2 (5 bases each). The CDR3 runs 13 residues. Germline values: CDR1 DFQATT, CDR2 SNEGSKA (reference sequence). The ends were cut back, 3 bases at V and 8 bases at J, with 14 bases in the middle. The CDR3 loop is CSASRPGDDIQYF. CDR3 DNA sequence: TGCAGTGCTAGTCGTCCCGGGGACGACATTCAGTACTTC.

This clonotype has ten or more counts. This chain connects TRBV20-1 to TRBJ2-7, with 9 bases matching TRBD1. The CDR3 has 14 amino acids. CDR1 is DFQATT and CDR2 is SNEGSKA in the germline V gene (reference sequence). After removal of 7 bases from V and 5 bases from J, the junction contained 12 bases not matched to a gene. CDR3 nucleotide sequence: TGCAGTGTCCCAAACCCCGACAGGGGGGACGAGCAGTACTTC. Translation gives CSVPNPDRGDEQYF.

This clonotype appeared many times. The chain has TRBV4-2 and TRBJ2-1; 12 bases are a match to TRBD2. Germline loops: CDR1 LGHNA, CDR2 YNFKEQ. V shed 5 bases, J shed 9 bases, and the junction held 11 bases outside the gene matches. This CDR3 contains 16 residues. The CDR3 reads CASSKGTSGLWGEQFF. DNA of the CDR3: TGTGCCAGCAGCAAAGGGACTAGCGGGCTATGGGGTGAGCAGTTCTTC.

This clonotype showed up many times. The chain couples TRBV15 to TRBJ2-7; the match to TRBD2 covers 7 bases. Germline-derived CDR1 and CDR2 are LNHNV and YYDKDF (reference sequence). The trim removed 5 bases at V and 3 bases at J, leaving 16 bases unmatched. The CDR3 spans 17 residues. The CDR3 DNA sequence: TGTGCCACCAGCGGGGAGGTTGCTAGCGGAAATCTCTACGAGCAGTACTTC. Amino acid sequence: CATSGEVASGNLYEQYF. Based on the CDR3 plus reference TRBV15 and TRBJ2-7, the full variable domain is DAMVIQNPRYQVTQFGKPVTLSCSQTLNHNVMYWYQQKSSQAPKLLFHYYDKDFNNEADTPDNFQSRRPNTSFCFLDIRSPGLGDTAMYLCATSGEVASGNLYEQYFGPGTRLTVT.

There are a few counts of this clonotype. This sequence joins TRBV20-1 and TRBJ2-1; D may match TRBD1 or TRBD2 (5 bases each). The CDR3 length is 13 residues. The germline V gene has CDR1 DFQATT and CDR2 SNEGSKA (reference sequence). V was clipped by 3 bases and J by 14 bases, with 20 bases between them. The chain's CDR3 is CSARGDFGDGEFF. The CDR3 region has the DNA TGCAGTGCTAGGGGGGATTTTGGGGACGGGGAGTTCTTC.

This clonotype turned up a few times. The chain couples TRBV20-1 to TRBJ2-7; the D is unclear. CDR3 length: 15 residues. Trimming left V 3 bases short and J 0 bases short, with 15 bases between. The V gene's germline CDR1 is DFQATT and CDR2 SNEGSKA (reference sequence). The CDR3 loop reads CSARIVRRSSYEQYF. The CDR3 coding sequence is TGCAGTGCTAGGATTGTGCGAAGGAGCTCCTACGAGCAGTACTTC.

The chain uses TRBV20-1 and TRBJ1-1; no clear D gene. The CDR3 extends over 16 amino acids. Germline V gene data show CDR1 as DFQATT and CDR2 as SNEGSKA (reference sequence). Trimming removed 3 bases at V and 0 bases at J, with 17 bases between. CDR3 residues: CSASPGGRTMNTEAFF. CDR3 sequence (DNA): TGCAGTGCTAGCCCGGGAGGCAGAACAATGAACACTGAAGCTTTCTTT.

J is TRBJ1-5 and V is TRBV6-1; TRBD1 aligns across 9 bases. CDR3 length: 17 residues. The trim removed 4 bases at V and 0 bases at J, leaving 7 bases unmatched. Germline V gene sequence: CDR1 MNHNS, CDR2 SASEGT. This chain's CDR3 is CASSGGTGRNSNQPQHF. CDR3 bases: TGTGCCAGCAGTGGAGGGACAGGGAGAAATAGCAATCAGCCCCAGCATTTT.

The J gene is TRBJ2-5, the V gene TRBV5-1; 14 nucleotides align to TRBD2. With 6 bases clipped from V and 4 bases from J, the junction kept 8 bases outside the gene matches. The CDR3 is 16 residues long. CDR1 is SGHRS and CDR2 is YFSETQ in the germline V gene. The CDR3: CASIPGTSGRGETQYF. As DNA, the CDR3 is TGCGCCAGCATTCCCGGGACTAGCGGGAGAGGAGAGACCCAGTACTTC.

This clonotype was recorded many times. The rearrangement joins TRBV7-2 to TRBJ2-4; a weak D match, TRBD2 (6 bases). The length of the CDR3 is 16 residues. Germline V gene data show CDR1 as SGHTA and CDR2 as FQGNSA. Trimming shortened V by 5 bases and J by 3 bases, and 17 bases separated the two germline ends. CDR3 region: CASSPRRSGGKNIQYF. The CDR3 region has the DNA TGTGCCAGCAGCCCGCGGAGGTCCGGGGGCAAAAACATTCAGTACTTC.

To note about this clonotype: A much larger clone is a single base away; this may be a read error. The chain combines TRBV7-2 with TRBJ2-5; 7 positions agree with TRBD1. The CDR3 runs to 14 residues. Germline V gene sequence: CDR1 SGHTA, CDR2 FQGNSA. With 1 base clipped from V and 9 bases from J, the junction kept 8 bases outside the gene matches. CDR3 protein: CASSLVGQDDAQYF. CDR3 nucleotides: TGTGCCAGCAGCTTAGTAGGACAGGACGATGCCCAGTACTTC.

This rearrangement joins TRBV4-3 to TRBJ2-1; D remains ambiguous. The CDR3 contains 17 residues. With 1 base removed from V and 3 bases from J, the gap between germline ends came to 16 bases. Germline loops: CDR1 LGHNA, CDR2 YSLEER. CDR3 amino acids: CASSQVGLGWGYNEQFF. The CDR3 nucleotides are TGCGCCAGCAGCCAAGTAGGGCTGGGATGGGGCTACAATGAGCAGTTCTTC.

Notes on this clonotype: A read error may produce the germline difference seen at one junction end. This rearrangement joins TRBV4-2 to TRBJ2-1; TRBD2 matches at 14 bases. Germline values: CDR1 LGHNA, CDR2 YNFKEQ. The CDR3 totals 15 residues. CDR3 amino acids: CASSQTSGRARERFF. The DNA of the CDR3 is TGTGCCAGCAGCCAGACTAGCGGGAGGGCCCGTGAGCGGTTCTTC.

The chain employs TRBV9 and TRBJ2-7, with 10 bases matching TRBD1. Trimming at V came to 4 bases and at J to 2 bases, leaving 9 bases not matched to a gene. The CDR3 is made up of 16 amino acids. Germline assignment: CDR1 SGDLS and CDR2 YYNGEE. In DNA, the CDR3 is TGTGCCAGCAGCCCAAGAGGGGACAGGGGTACCTACGAGCAGTACTTC. Translating gives CASSPRGDRGTYEQYF.

Many counts were recorded for this clonotype. This sequence joins TRBV29-1 and TRBJ1-1, with D possibly TRBD1 on 5 matching bases. There are 11 residues in the CDR3. V lost 4 bases and J 4 bases, leaving 7 bases between the germline ends. CDR1 is SQVTM, CDR2 ANQGSEA, per germline. This CDR3 reads CSVVGGTEAFF. The CDR3 bases are TGCAGCGTTGTGGGGGGCACTGAAGCTTTCTTT.

This rearrangement joins TRBV7-9 to TRBJ2-1, with 8 bases identical to TRBD2. CDR1 SEHNR and CDR2 FQNEAQ come from the germline V gene (reference sequence). V lost 6 bases, J lost 6 bases, and 7 bases stayed unmatched. This CDR3 has 14 amino acids. CDR3: CASSWSGRTNEQFF. In nucleotides, the CDR3 is TGTGCCAGCAGTTGGAGCGGGAGAACCAATGAGCAGTTCTTC.

This clonotype was counted at least ten times. The chain links TRBV25-1 to TRBJ2-7, with TRBD1 matching 12 bases. The germline gives CDR1 MGHDK, CDR2 SYGVNS. There are 16 residues in the CDR3. Trimming removed 3 bases from V and 7 bases from J; junction bases left unmatched: 10. The CDR3 nucleotides are TGTGCCAGCAGTGACCGGTGGGGACAGGGGGCGCGGGAGCAGTACTTC. It specifies CASSDRWGQGAREQYF.

The gene calls are TRBV5-1 and TRBJ2-3, with TRBD1 as a possible D gene (5 bases). Germline V lookup: CDR1 SGHRS, CDR2 YFSETQ. V was cut by 0 bases and J by 3 bases, with 17 bases left in between. This CDR3 comprises 17 residues. The DNA of the CDR3 is TGCGCCAGCAGCTTGGCCGATTCGACAGCAGGAACAGATACGCAGTATTTT. It yields the protein CASSLADSTAGTDTQYF.

For the CDR3, the DNA is TGTGCCAGCAGCTTGGGACTAGCGGAATGGGAGCAGTTCTTC. It encodes CASSLGLAEWEQFF. V usage is TRBV7-2 and J usage is TRBJ2-1; 11 nucleotides line up with TRBD2. Germline V gives CDR1 SGHTA, CDR2 FQGNSA. The CDR3 loop spans 14 amino acids. The V and J ends lost 3 bases and 10 bases, in that order; junction bases with no gene match: 5.

This clonotype showed up many times. This rearrangement joins TRBV2 to TRBJ2-2; D is unresolved. Germline CDR1 and CDR2: SNHLY and FYNNEI. The ends were cut back, 4 bases at V and 7 bases at J, with 10 bases in the middle. The CDR3 has 13 residues. The CDR3 DNA sequence: TGTGCCAGCAGTGCCAGCATAGTCGGGGAGCTGTTTTTT. As protein: CASSASIVGELFF.

This clonotype showed up just a few times. This chain links TRBV12-3 or TRBV12-4 with TRBJ2-7; 14 bases are shared with TRBD2. The CDR3 has 13 amino acids. Trimming took 8 bases from V and 4 from J; bases not matched to a gene: 1. CDR3 sequence: CASGTSGSYEQYF. CDR3 DNA sequence: TGTGCCAGCGGGACTAGCGGGAGTTACGAGCAGTACTTC.